Given below is one TCR beta chain in context. These data are taken from a study of blood T cell repertoires in COVID-19. The assay was immunoSEQ multiplex PCR, and TCRdb's table has in-frame clones only and misses some. The sample includes a few hundred thousand clones, 84% of them seen just once. This receptor was identified in a woman in her 40s who had recovered from COVID-19. Sequencing input: PBMCs or T cells enriched from blood (not recorded which).

CDR3 sequence (DNA): TGTGCCAGTAGTATCGGTCTAGCGGACTACGAGCAGTACTTC. Residues: CASSIGLADYEQYF. The chain joins TRBV19 to TRBJ2-7; TRBD2 aligns across 7 bases. Germline CDR1 LNHDA, CDR2 SQIVND (reference sequence). V was pared by 3 bases and J by 3 bases, with 5 bases of the junction left unmatched. There are 14 residues in the CDR3.